These 2 T cell receptor beta chains originate from one sample sequenced in a study of identical twins. TCRdb ran MiXCR on the 5' RACE reads and lists one entry per CDR3 protein. The table has around 200,000 distinct CDR3 sequences, roughly 10% seen once. Sequenced sample: memory (CD45RO+) T cells sorted from blood. These TCRs come from a woman aged 18-29 years in good health.

The V gene is TRBV5-1, the J gene TRBJ2-1; a possible D gene is TRBD1 (5 bases). The ends were cut back, 0 bases at V and 8 bases at J, with 12 bases in the middle. Germline lookup yields CDR1 SGHRS and CDR2 YFSETQ. The CDR3 totals 14 residues. CDR3 DNA: TGCGCCAGCAGCTTGGCAGGGATGCTGCATGAGCAGTTCTTC. Translated: CASSLAGMLHEQFF.

This clonotype was detected a few times. The chain has TRBV6-5 and TRBJ2-3, with 9 bases fitting TRBD1. Germline loops: CDR1 MNHEY, CDR2 SVGAGI. The CDR3 contains 17 residues. Germline trimming cut 2 bases from V and 8 bases from J; bases unmatched to any gene: 14. The CDR3 sequence is CASSYAAQQGAGGTQYF. CDR3 nucleotide sequence: TGTGCCAGCAGTTACGCCGCGCAACAGGGGGCCGGTGGTACGCAGTATTTT.